The 5 T cell receptor beta chains listed next were all sequenced from one sample in a study of T-cell memory formation after mild COVID-19. TCRdb re-called the 5' RACE reads with MiXCR, one entry per CDR3 protein. Of roughly 300,000 distinct CDR3 sequences listed, around 8% are singletons. Specimen: PBMCs or a T cell subset sorted from them (not recorded which). The receptor source for this set is a man between 18 and 35 years old who had mild COVID-19 (a few samples of this study predate the infection). Cell type and time point are not known.

This clonotype was seen a few times. CDR3 DNA: TGCAGTGCTAGAGATCCCAGCGGGTCCTACGAGCAGTACGTC. Its translation: CSARDPSGSYEQYV. The V gene is TRBV20-1, the J gene TRBJ2-7; TRBD2 might be the D (6 bases). Germline CDR1 is DFQATT and CDR2 is SNEGSKA (reference sequence). V lost 0 bases to trimming and J lost 1 base, with 10 bases between them. The CDR3 is 14 amino acids.

This clonotype was detected only a few times. J is TRBJ2-3 and V is TRBV5-1; no clear D gene. Trimming pared 5 bases from V and 4 bases from J, leaving 8 bases between. The germline V gene has CDR1 SGHRS and CDR2 YFSETQ. CDR3 length: 12 amino acids. CDR3 sequence (DNA): TGCGCCAGCAGGCCTGCCTCAGATACGCAGTATTTT. Amino acids: CASRPASDTQYF.

The V call is TRBV13, the J call TRBJ2-7, with D tentatively TRBD2 (6 bases). Germline-derived CDR1 and CDR2 are PRHDT and FYEKMQ (reference sequence). The CDR3 is 15 amino acids. Trimming left V 5 bases short and J 6 bases short, with 20 bases between. CDR3 protein: CASSPGEITRGEQYF. CDR3 coding DNA: TGTGCCAGCAGCCCGGGGGAGATAACAAGGGGCGAGCAGTACTTC.

This clonotype came up a few times. The rearrangement links TRBV5-6 to TRBJ1-1; TRBD1 matches 7 bases. The J segment lost 5 bases and the V segment lost 1 base, leaving 8 bases of the junction unmatched. The CDR3 runs 15 residues. In germline, CDR1 is SGHDT, CDR2 YYEEEE. CDR3 DNA: TGTGCCAGCAGCTTGAATGACAGGGAGGGGACTGAAGCTTTCTTT. Translating it yields CASSLNDREGTEAFF.

This clonotype showed up many times. The gene calls are TRBV24-1 and TRBJ2-7; weak D call: TRBD2 (6 bases). The CDR3 extends over 14 amino acids. V was shortened by 4 bases and J by 7 bases, with 16 bases between the two germline ends. In germline, CDR1 is KGHDR, CDR2 SFDVKD. The CDR3 DNA sequence: TGTGCCACCAGTGACTCCGGGACTCCGGGGGAGCAGTACTTC. Amino acids: CATSDSGTPGEQYF.